The next 26 T cell receptor beta chains were all read from a single sample in a study of cytomegalovirus exposure and HLA in healthy donors. Only in-frame clones appear in the TCRdb table, and some are missing; sequencing was by immunoSEQ multiplex PCR. Seen here are 50,000 to 65,000 clones, less than 96% observed once, and the top ten hold roughly 1.2%. Source material: PBMCs. The receptors originated from a woman between 18 and 30 years old in good health and CMV-seronegative.

The V gene is TRBV4-3, the J gene TRBJ2-2; 7 nucleotides match TRBD2. Germline V gene sequence: CDR1 LGHNA, CDR2 YSLEER. The V and J ends lost 4 bases and 5 bases, in that order; junction bases with no gene match: 13. CDR3 length equals 17 residues. The CDR3 nucleotides read TGCGCCAGCAGCCTAAGCCCCACCGGGACTAAAACCGGGGAGCTGTTTTTT. It is translated as CASSLSPTGTKTGELFF.

This chain connects TRBV5-6 to TRBJ2-7, with 7 bases that match TRBD2. Germline V CDR1 and CDR2: SGHDT, YYEEEE. Trimming removed 3 bases from V and 0 bases from J; junction bases left unmatched: 9. The CDR3 has 16 residues. CDR3 residues: CASSWGTGGPSYEQYF. Here the CDR3 DNA reads TGTGCCAGCAGCTGGGGGACGGGGGGTCCCTCCTACGAGCAGTACTTC.

The chain carries TRBV7-9 and TRBJ1-1, with no clear D. V was clipped by 3 bases and J by 3 bases, with 2 bases between them. The germline gives CDR1 SEHNR, CDR2 FQNEAQ (reference sequence). The CDR3 loop spans 11 amino acids. In DNA, the CDR3 is TGTGCCAGCAGCTTCGACACTGAAGCTTTCTTT. Translation gives CASSFDTEAFF.

V gene TRBV6-6 combines with J gene TRBJ2-7; 9 bases are shared with TRBD2. The J segment lost 3 bases and the V segment lost 8 bases, leaving 5 bases of the junction unmatched. Germline CDR1 reads MNHNY; CDR2 reads SVGAGI (reference sequence). There are 13 residues in the CDR3. The DNA for the CDR3 is TGTGCCAGCCAGGCGGGAGGGGGCTACGAGCAGTACTTC. Protein product: CASQAGGGYEQYF.

This clone was seen only once. The chain carries TRBV4-2 and TRBJ2-5; TRBD2 agrees at 10 bases. This CDR3 has 16 amino acids. J was trimmed by 3 bases and V by 1 base; bases with no gene match: 5. The germline gives CDR1 LGHNA, CDR2 YNFKEQ. In nucleotides, the CDR3 is TGTGCCAGCAGCCAAGTATTCACTAGCGGGGAAGAGACCCAGTACTTC. Amino acid sequence: CASSQVFTSGEETQYF.

The chain links TRBV15 to TRBJ1-5; D ambiguous. Trimming pared 0 bases from V and 3 bases from J, leaving 9 bases between. The CDR3 has 15 residues. Per germline, CDR1 LNHNV and CDR2 YYDKDF (reference sequence). The CDR3 bases are TGTGCCACCAGCAGAGATTTCGGTAACAATCAGCCCCAGCATTTT. This encodes CATSRDFGNNQPQHF. Variable domain in full (rest from reference TRBV15 and TRBJ1-5): DAMVIQNPRYQVTQFGKPVTLSCSQTLNHNVMYWYQQKSSQAPKLLFHYYDKDFNNEADTPDNFQSRRPNTSFCFLDIRSPGLGDTAMYLCATSRDFGNNQPQHFGDGTRLSIL.

In DNA, the CDR3 is TGTGCCAGCCGGAAAACCGGGACAGGGGAGAGAAACACCATATATTTT. Its translation: CASRKTGTGERNTIYF. The chain joins TRBV7-2 to TRBJ1-3; 10 bases agree with TRBD1. The CDR3 has 16 amino acids. J was trimmed by 5 bases and V by 8 bases; bases with no gene match: 12. CDR1 is SGHTA and CDR2 is FQGNSA in the germline V gene.

The J gene is TRBJ2-3, the V gene TRBV5-8, with 12 bases identical to TRBD2. The CDR3 length is 20 residues. V trimming: 0 bases; J trimming: 1 base; junction bases outside the gene matches: 12. The germline V gene has CDR1 SGHTS and CDR2 YDEGEE. The CDR3 sequence is CASSLGRASGRAYGTDTQYF. CDR3 coding DNA: TGTGCCAGCAGCTTGGGTCGGGCTAGCGGGAGGGCCTATGGCACAGATACGCAGTATTTT.

This chain connects TRBV27 to TRBJ2-1; tentative D call: TRBD1 (5 bases). The CDR3 covers 15 residues. Trimming removed 1 base from V and 2 bases from J, with 9 bases in between. The germline V gene has CDR1 MNHEY and CDR2 SMNVEV (reference sequence). CDR3 sequence (DNA): TGTGCCAGCAGTTTATACAGGCCCACCTACAATGAGCAGTTCTTC. This gives the protein CASSLYRPTYNEQFF.

This clone has only one observation. This sequence joins TRBV5-4 and TRBJ2-7; TRBD2 is a possible D gene (6 bases). Trimming cost V 4 bases and J 5 bases, with 13 bases left between them. CDR1 is SGHNT and CDR2 is YYREEE in the germline V gene (reference sequence). CDR3 length: 13 amino acids. CDR3 protein: CASSGGPGDEQYF. In DNA form, the CDR3 reads TGTGCCAGCAGCGGGGGACCGGGGGACGAGCAGTACTTC.

The table lists this clone with a count of one. This chain joins TRBV13 and TRBJ2-1, with 9 bases identical to TRBD2. Germline lookup yields CDR1 PRHDT and CDR2 FYEKMQ (reference sequence). CDR3 length: 16 amino acids. With 5 bases clipped from V and 2 bases from J, the junction kept 7 bases outside the gene matches. The CDR3 DNA sequence: TGTGCCAGCAGCCATCTAGCGGGAATGACCTACAATGAGCAGTTCTTC. This encodes CASSHLAGMTYNEQFF.

This chain joins TRBV9 and TRBJ2-5; 9 bases agree with TRBD2. J lost 2 bases, V lost 3 bases, and 8 bases had no gene match. Germline V gives CDR1 SGDLS, CDR2 YYNGEE. The CDR3 sequence is 16 residues long. In nucleotides, the CDR3 is TGTGCCAGCAGCGCCGGGGCGGGAGGGGGGCAAGAGACCCAGTACTTC. It encodes CASSAGAGGGQETQYF.

The chain carries TRBV5-1 and TRBJ2-1; TRBD1 matches 9 bases. V trimming: 1 base; J trimming: 9 bases; junction bases outside the gene matches: 11. Germline CDR1 SGHRS, CDR2 YFSETQ. The length of the CDR3 is 16 residues. The CDR3 protein is CASSLWAPGDRAEQFF. The CDR3 region has the DNA TGCGCCAGCAGCTTGTGGGCCCCCGGGGACAGGGCTGAGCAGTTCTTC.

This chain links TRBV7-6 with TRBJ2-2, with 8 bases matching TRBD2. The V and J ends lost 5 bases and 7 bases, in that order; junction bases with no gene match: 12. CDR3 size: 16 residues. Per germline, CDR1 SGHVS and CDR2 FNYEAQ. The CDR3 nucleotides are TGTGCCAGCAGCCAAGGGACGGGGGGGAGCCTCGGGGAGCTGTTTTTT. Amino acids: CASSQGTGGSLGELFF.

V is TRBV29-1 and J is TRBJ2-7; 9 nucleotides agree with TRBD2. V lost 1 base, J lost 7 bases, and 8 bases stayed unmatched. Germline CDR1 SQVTM, CDR2 ANQGSEA. The CDR3 has 14 residues. CDR3 loop: CSVEVGGGVGEQYF. In DNA form, the CDR3 reads TGCAGCGTTGAAGTCGGCGGGGGGGTGGGGGAGCAGTACTTC.

This clone appeared a single time. V gene TRBV7-2 combines with J gene TRBJ2-7; 7 positions agree with TRBD2. Germline-derived CDR1 and CDR2 are SGHTA and FQGNSA. V was pared by 5 bases and J by 7 bases, with 5 bases of the junction left unmatched. The CDR3 contains 12 residues. The CDR3 sequence is CASSTAGVEQYF. CDR3 nucleotide sequence: TGTGCCAGCAGCACCGCGGGGGTGGAGCAGTACTTC.

This chain joins TRBV27 and TRBJ2-5, with TRBD2 matching over 11 bases. Germline assignment: CDR1 MNHEY and CDR2 SMNVEV (reference sequence). The V segment lost 1 base and the J segment 3 bases; nucleotides outside the gene matches: 7. This CDR3 is built from 17 residues. CDR3 nucleotides: TGTGCCAGCAGTTTATTTTCGACTAGCGGGGCCAAAGAGACCCAGTACTTC. It specifies CASSLFSTSGAKETQYF.

The J gene is TRBJ2-3, the V gene TRBV2, with D unresolved. Per germline, CDR1 SNHLY and CDR2 FYNNEI. V was shortened by 10 bases and J by 0 bases, with 11 bases between the two germline ends. The CDR3 is 13 amino acids. The CDR3, as DNA: TGTGCCACCCCCCGCCAGAGCACAGATACGCAGTATTTT. It encodes CATPRQSTDTQYF.

This chain links TRBV30 with TRBJ1-2; D may be TRBD1 (5 bases). The germline gives CDR1 GTSNPN, CDR2 SVGIG (reference sequence). The CDR3 has 14 residues. V lost 2 bases and J lost 6, with 16 bases in between. The CDR3 DNA reads TGTGCCTGGAGTCCGGGGGGGGTCTCCCATGGCTACACCTTC. Translation: CAWSPGGVSHGYTF.

The chain employs TRBV4-3 and TRBJ2-5, with D maybe TRBD2 (7 bases). This CDR3 region has 17 residues. Per germline, CDR1 LGHNA and CDR2 YSLEER. V dropped 0 bases and J dropped 5 bases, with 19 bases sitting between them. CDR3 in DNA: TGCGCCAGCAGCCAAGAATGGTGGGGGAGGGGGGAGGAGACCCAGTACTTC. It yields the protein CASSQEWWGRGEETQYF.

The chain couples TRBV7-2 to TRBJ1-5; D is undetermined. V lost 5 bases and J lost 2, with 10 bases in between. CDR3 length: 14 amino acids. Germline CDR1 reads SGHTA; CDR2 reads FQGNSA. CDR3 DNA sequence: TGTGCCAGCAGCCCACGGGTAGGCAATCAGCCCCAGCATTTT. This gives the protein CASSPRVGNQPQHF.

The chain employs TRBV7-2 and TRBJ2-7, with 14 bases aligning to TRBD2. Germline CDR1 reads SGHTA; CDR2 reads FQGNSA. V gave up 5 bases and J gave up 3 bases; unmatched junction bases: 6. The CDR3 runs to 16 residues. For the CDR3, the DNA is TGTGCCAGCAGCCGGGGACTAGCGGGAGTACACTACGAGCAGTACTTC. It codes for CASSRGLAGVHYEQYF. Based on the CDR3 plus reference TRBV7-2 and TRBJ2-7, the full variable domain is GAGVSQSPSNKVTEKGKDVELRCDPISGHTALYWYRQSLGQGLEFLIYFQGNSAPDKSGLPSDRFSAERTGGSVSTLTIQRTQQEDSAVYLCASSRGLAGVHYEQYFGPGTRLTVT.

The V call is TRBV7-2, the J call TRBJ2-2; 10 bases map to TRBD2. CDR3 size: 15 residues. Germline CDR1 reads SGHTA; CDR2 reads FQGNSA. The V gene end was trimmed by 5 bases and the J gene end by 8 bases; junction bases not matched to a gene: 8. The CDR3 DNA follows: TGTGCCAGCAGCACCACTAGCGGGGTGGGTGGGGAGCTGTTTTTT. Translating it yields CASSTTSGVGGELFF.

The V call is TRBV9, the J call TRBJ2-7, with TRBD1 as a possible D gene (6 bases). V was shortened by 0 bases and J by 2 bases, with 12 bases between the two germline ends. Germline V CDR1 and CDR2: SGDLS, YYNGEE. This CDR3 is 15 amino acids long. CDR3 region: CASSVGDTGAYEQYF. The CDR3 region has the DNA TGTGCCAGCAGCGTAGGGGACACCGGGGCCTACGAGCAGTACTTC.

This clone was observed once. The V call is TRBV27, the J call TRBJ2-1; weak D call: TRBD2 (6 bases). V was clipped by 3 bases and J by 3 bases, with 9 bases between them. Germline CDR1 and CDR2: MNHEY and SMNVEV (reference sequence). CDR3 length equals 14 residues. CDR3 bases: TGTGCCAGCAGTTTTGCCGGGGGCTACAATGAGCAGTTCTTC. Protein product: CASSFAGGYNEQFF.

The chain employs TRBV11-2 and TRBJ2-1, with D possibly TRBD2 on 6 matching bases. Deletions cut 2 bases from V and 6 bases from J, with 8 bases between. The CDR3 extends over 13 amino acids. CDR1 and CDR2 from the germline V gene are SGHAT and FQNNGV. The CDR3 loop is CASSLWRGNEQFF. The CDR3 nucleotides are TGTGCCAGCAGCTTATGGCGGGGCAATGAGCAGTTCTTC.